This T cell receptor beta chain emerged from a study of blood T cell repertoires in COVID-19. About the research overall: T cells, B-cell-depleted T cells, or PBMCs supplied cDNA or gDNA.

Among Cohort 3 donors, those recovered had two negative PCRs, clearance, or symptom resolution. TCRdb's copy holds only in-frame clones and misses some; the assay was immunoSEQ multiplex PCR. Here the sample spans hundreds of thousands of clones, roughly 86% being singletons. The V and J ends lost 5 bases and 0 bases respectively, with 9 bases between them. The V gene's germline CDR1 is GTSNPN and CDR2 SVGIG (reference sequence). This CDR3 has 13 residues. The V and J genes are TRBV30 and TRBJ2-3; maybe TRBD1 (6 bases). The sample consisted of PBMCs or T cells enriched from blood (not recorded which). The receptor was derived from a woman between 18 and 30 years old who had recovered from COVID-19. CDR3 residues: CAWATGSTDTQYF. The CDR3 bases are TGTGCCTGGGCAACAGGGAGCACAGATACGCAGTATTTT.